This T cell receptor beta chain was observed in a study of blood T cell repertoires in COVID-19. Study at large: Samples taken during acute and convalescent COVID-19 were collected in the United States, Italy and Spain.

Germline assignment: CDR1 ENHRY and CDR2 SYGVKD. V shed 7 bases and J shed 2 bases, with 21 bases lying between them. The CDR3 runs 18 residues. The table came from immunoSEQ multiplex PCR; TCRdb's copy has only in-frame clones and leaves some out. The sample shows about 78,000 clones, approximately 86% of them seen only once. This TCR came from a woman in her sixties with acute or convalescent COVID-19. Sequenced input: peripheral blood. This chain joins TRBV10-3 and TRBJ1-6; possible D gene TRBD1, 5 bases. CDR3 bases: TGTGCCATCACCCTACCAGGTCCTCAGGGCCCCTATAATTCACCCCTCCACTTT. This encodes CAITLPGPQGPYNSPLHF.